Presented here are 8 T cell receptor beta chains from one specimen sequenced in a study of cytomegalovirus exposure and HLA in healthy donors (dated by TCRdb to the late 2010s). Library construction relied on the immunoSEQ multiplex PCR assay. For the multiplex PCR, a mixture combining 60 forward primers for TCR Vbeta segments and 13 reverse primers for TCR Jbeta segments was used. What TCRdb holds here is the immuneACCESS table cut down to in-frame rearrangements. Part of the clones is not present; checked against another copy, under half of the missing clones reflect an unresolved V gene, and the others are unexplained. The sample data list fewer than 60,000 clones, and around three quarters of these were observed just once. Of the sample, around a fifth falls within the top ten clones. The sample comprised PBMCs. The receptors derive from a woman aged 45-65 years in good health and CMV-seropositive.

This clone came up a few times. This CDR3 is also generated by other DNA sequences in the sample. The chain is built from TRBV6-5 and TRBJ1-4; TRBD1 is a possible D gene (5 bases). V lost 6 bases and J 0 bases, leaving 8 bases between the germline ends. Per germline, CDR1 MNHEY and CDR2 SVGAGI. The CDR3 is 14 amino acids. CDR3 bases: TGTGCCAGCAGCCCGACAGCAACTAATGAAAAACTGTTTTTT. This encodes CASSPTATNEKLFF.

The V call is TRBV4-2, the J call TRBJ2-1, with TRBD1 as a possible D gene (5 bases). Germline V lookup: CDR1 LGHNA, CDR2 YNFKEQ. The CDR3 has 17 amino acids. With 0 bases removed from V and 4 bases from J, the gap between germline ends came to 16 bases. The CDR3 nucleotides read TGTGCCAGCAGCCAAGAGGAAGGGGCTGGGTTGTACAATGAGCAGTTCTTC. This gives the protein CASSQEEGAGLYNEQFF.

The genes are TRBV18 and TRBJ2-1; no clear D gene. Germline V gene lookup returns CDR1 KGHSH and CDR2 LQKENI. Trimming removed 1 base from V and 8 bases from J, with 9 bases in between. This CDR3 has 13 amino acids. The CDR3 spells CASSPLTADEQFF. The CDR3 DNA reads as TGTGCCAGCTCACCACTAACGGCGGATGAGCAGTTCTTC.

This clone appeared many times. This rearrangement joins TRBV28 to TRBJ1-1; D is ambiguous. Per germline, CDR1 MDHEN and CDR2 SYDVKM. CDR3 length equals 15 residues. The ends were cut back, 3 bases at V and 5 bases at J, with 16 bases in the middle. The CDR3 sequence: CASSFAAAGYTEAFF. CDR3 in DNA: TGTGCCAGCAGTTTTGCCGCCGCGGGTTATACTGAAGCTTTCTTT.

The V call is TRBV4-3, the J call TRBJ2-3; a possible D gene is TRBD2 (5 bases). V was trimmed by 0 bases and J by 2 bases, leaving 9 bases between them. The CDR3 is made up of 15 amino acids. CDR1 and CDR2 from the germline V gene are LGHNA and YSLEER. In DNA form, the CDR3 reads TGCGCCAGCAGCCAAGAGACTACACTCACAGATACGCAGTATTTT. Translation gives CASSQETTLTDTQYF.

This sequence joins TRBV5-4 and TRBJ1-2; D might be TRBD1 (5 bases). Per germline, CDR1 SGHNT and CDR2 YYREEE (reference sequence). V was pared by 0 bases and J by 9 bases, with 15 bases between. There are 14 residues in the CDR3. The DNA for the CDR3 is TGTGCCAGCAGCTTGGGACAGCAAAGTCGTCGCTACACCTTC. This translates into CASSLGQQSRRYTF.

The chain links TRBV15 to TRBJ2-3, with 10 bases aligning to TRBD2. The CDR3 length is 15 residues. The germline V gene has CDR1 LNHNV and CDR2 YYDKDF (reference sequence). V lost 5 bases, J lost 4 bases, and 6 bases stayed unmatched. CDR3 residues: CATSRSGGAADTQYF. In DNA, the CDR3 is TGTGCCACCAGCCGGAGCGGGGGGGCCGCAGATACGCAGTATTTT.

V gene TRBV10-3 combines with J gene TRBJ2-1; D is possibly TRBD1 (6 bases). Germline V CDR1 and CDR2: ENHRY, SYGVKD. Trimming shortened V by 11 bases and J by 6 bases, and 11 bases separated the two germline ends. CDR3 size: 11 residues. Here the CDR3 DNA reads TGTGCCTCAGGGGTAATCAATGAGCAGTTCTTC. This codes for CASGVINEQFF.